Each of the 22 T cell receptor beta chains below was sequenced from the same sample in a study of Graves' ophthalmopathy and Graves' hyperthyroidism. Transcripts of RNA were the source for amplifying TCR beta CDR3 regions. Second-round multiplex PCR followed a first-round RT-PCR using HTBI primers. TCRdb used MiXCR to reprocess the multiplex PCR reads, holding one entry per CDR3 protein. The sample comprises 600,000 to 700,000 distinct CDR3 sequences, about 40% of which are singletons, and about 3.3% rests with the top ten. Input material: peripheral blood. Source of these receptors: an adult man with Graves' ophthalmopathy.

CDR3 nucleotide sequence: TGTGCCAGCAGCTTCTCTCTGAGGAACACTGAAGCTTTCTTT. As protein: CASSFSLRNTEAFF. The chain joins TRBV5-4 to TRBJ1-1; unclear D gene. V was pared by 2 bases and J by 1 base, with 9 bases between. CDR1 SGHNT and CDR2 YYREEE come from the germline V gene (reference sequence). The CDR3 sequence is 14 residues long.

V is TRBV2 and J is TRBJ1-1; no firm D call. This CDR3 comprises 14 residues. Germline V lookup: CDR1 SNHLY, CDR2 FYNNEI. V was shortened by 2 bases and J by 2 bases, with 9 bases between the two germline ends. CDR3: CASSETGVNTEAFF. In nucleotides, the CDR3 is TGTGCCAGCAGTGAAACCGGGGTAAACACTGAAGCTTTCTTT. The entire variable domain, with the rest obtained from reference TRBV2 and TRBJ1-1, is as follows: EPEVTQTPSHQVTQMGQEVILRCVPISNHLYFYWYRQILGQKVEFLVSFYNNEISEKSEIFDDQFSVERPDGSNFTLKIRSTKLEDSAMYFCASSETGVNTEAFFGQGTRLTVV.

This clonotype was recorded only once. CDR3 in amino acids: CAWSVRTARNQPQHF. The DNA for the CDR3 is TGTGCCTGGAGTGTACGGACAGCCCGCAATCAGCCCCAGCATTTT. This rearrangement joins TRBV19 to TRBJ1-5; tentatively, D is TRBD1 (6 bases). Germline V gives CDR1 LNHDA, CDR2 SQIVND (reference sequence). The V end lost 11 bases, the J end lost 2 bases, and 19 bases lay between the germline ends. The CDR3 has 15 amino acids.

This clonotype appeared many times. The chain uses TRBV2 and TRBJ1-4, with D unclear. The CDR3 spans 12 residues. Germline V gives CDR1 SNHLY, CDR2 FYNNEI. V was cut by 7 bases and J by 13 bases, with 16 bases left in between. This CDR3 is CASTITTKGLFF. In nucleotides, the CDR3 is TGTGCCAGCACTATTACTACGAAAGGACTGTTTTTT. Full variable domain (rest looked up from reference TRBV2 and TRBJ1-4): EPEVTQTPSHQVTQMGQEVILRCVPISNHLYFYWYRQILGQKVEFLVSFYNNEISEKSEIFDDQFSVERPDGSNFTLKIRSTKLEDSAMYFCASTITTKGLFFGSGTQLSVL.

In this sample, this clonotype turned up many times. This sequence joins TRBV12-3 or TRBV12-4 and TRBJ1-5; no reliable D call. This CDR3 has 12 amino acids. Trimming stripped 4 bases from V and 6 bases from J, with 7 bases between. This CDR3 is CASSSYSQPQHF. The CDR3 nucleotides read TGTGCCAGCAGTTCGTATTCTCAGCCCCAGCATTTT.

This clonotype was seen just once. CDR3 loop: CASSVQAGGWETQYF. DNA of the CDR3: TGTGCCAGCAGTGTCCAGGCGGGGGGTTGGGAGACCCAGTACTTC. The rearrangement uses TRBV2 and TRBJ2-5, with 8 bases matching TRBD2. Germline V gene sequence: CDR1 SNHLY, CDR2 FYNNEI. With 4 bases clipped from V and 5 bases from J, the junction kept 9 bases outside the gene matches. The CDR3 is 15 residues long.

This clonotype was counted only a few times. One base away lies a much larger clone, so this may be a sequencing read error. V usage is TRBV10-3 and J usage is TRBJ1-6, with 7 bases identical to TRBD1. This CDR3 has 15 amino acids. CDR1 is ENHRY and CDR2 is SYGVKD in the germline V gene. V lost 6 bases and J lost 8; bases outside the gene matches: 10. CDR3 sequence: CAIRKQGVRDSPLHF. In DNA, the CDR3 is TGTGCCATCAGGAAGCAGGGGGTAAGGGATTCACCCCTCCACTTT.

The V and J genes are TRBV24-1 and TRBJ2-5, with 7 bases fitting TRBD1. This CDR3 has 16 amino acids. Germline V gene data show CDR1 as KGHDR and CDR2 as SFDVKD. V was clipped by 3 bases and J by 3 bases; unmatched bases: 9. CDR3 nucleotides: TGTGCCACCAGTGATGCTCTCCGGGACAGAAAAGAGACCCAGTACTTC. Its protein product is CATSDALRDRKETQYF.

This clonotype showed up many times. The CDR3: CSVEDRDWRGTSYGYTF. In DNA, the CDR3 is TGCAGCGTTGAAGATCGGGATTGGAGGGGCACGAGTTATGGCTACACCTTC. The genes are TRBV29-1 and TRBJ1-2, with D perhaps matching TRBD1 (5 bases). The V end was cut by 0 bases, the J end by 5 bases, with 22 bases between. CDR3 size: 17 residues. Germline V gene sequence: CDR1 SQVTM, CDR2 ANQGSEA.

The V and J genes are TRBV5-1 and TRBJ1-2; no firm D call. From germline, CDR1 is SGHRS and CDR2 YFSETQ. Between the trimmed V and J ends, which lost 0 bases and 10 bases, there was a span of 13 bases. The CDR3 has 13 amino acids. This CDR3 reads CASSLASGSAYTF. The CDR3 DNA is TGCGCCAGCAGCTTGGCCAGCGGGAGTGCCTACACCTTC.

The sample holds many counts of this clonotype. The chain recombines TRBV24-1 with TRBJ1-5; TRBD1 matches at 8 bases. Looked up from germline, CDR1 is KGHDR and CDR2 is SFDVKD. The CDR3 consists of 16 residues. The trim removed 2 bases at V and 2 bases at J, leaving 4 bases unmatched. The CDR3 spells CATSDSRGQGNQPQHF. For the CDR3, the DNA is TGTGCCACCAGTGATTCCCGGGGACAGGGCAATCAGCCCCAGCATTTT.

This clonotype was counted at least ten times. The chain is built from TRBV2 and TRBJ1-6; 8 bases are shared with TRBD1. Germline V gene data show CDR1 as SNHLY and CDR2 as FYNNEI. J was trimmed by 5 bases and V by 7 bases; bases with no gene match: 7. The CDR3 is made up of 15 amino acids. The CDR3 DNA reads as TGTGCCAGCACCTCTCGGACAGGGAATAATTCACCCCTCCACTTT. This translates into CASTSRTGNNSPLHF.

V gene TRBV29-1 combines with J gene TRBJ2-2, with 14 bases identical to TRBD2. This CDR3 comprises 13 residues. Germline V gives CDR1 SQVTM, CDR2 ANQGSEA. V lost 8 bases and J lost 11; bases outside the gene matches: 7. The DNA for the CDR3 is TGCAGCTTACCGGGACTAGCGGGAGTCGAGCTGTTTTTT. Translating it yields CSLPGLAGVELFF.

This clonotype was counted ten times or more. This chain uses TRBV29-1 with TRBJ2-7, with 10 nucleotides matching TRBD1. Germline V lookup: CDR1 SQVTM, CDR2 ANQGSEA. The CDR3 runs to 13 residues. Trimming removed 7 bases from V and 4 bases from J; junction bases left unmatched: 7. The CDR3 sequence: CSAHGQGVYEQYF. The CDR3 DNA reads TGCAGCGCCCACGGACAGGGGGTGTACGAGCAGTACTTC.

This clonotype was seen ten or more times. This chain uses TRBV7-9 with TRBJ1-3; 7 nucleotides match TRBD1. The germline V gene has CDR1 SEHNR and CDR2 FQNEAQ (reference sequence). The CDR3 sequence is 14 residues long. V dropped 7 bases and J dropped 0; count of bases not matched to a gene: 3. The CDR3 reads CASNPGGSGNTIYF. In DNA form, the CDR3 reads TGTGCCAGCAACCCAGGGGGCTCTGGAAACACCATATATTTT.

The chain is built from TRBV19 and TRBJ1-4, with D perhaps matching TRBD1 (6 bases). Germline V gene data show CDR1 as LNHDA and CDR2 as SQIVND (reference sequence). Between the trimmed V and J ends, which lost 4 bases and 6 bases, there was a span of 12 bases. The CDR3 contains 14 residues. DNA of the CDR3: TGTGCCAGTAGTACCACAGGGCTGGATGAAAAACTGTTTTTT. Amino acids: CASSTTGLDEKLFF.

This clonotype occurred many times. The V and J genes are TRBV24-1 and TRBJ2-7; possibly TRBD2 for D (6 bases). The CDR3 is made up of 17 amino acids. V was pared by 2 bases and J by 0 bases, with 16 bases between. Germline V gene data show CDR1 as KGHDR and CDR2 as SFDVKD. The CDR3 spells CATSDSAGQHDSYEQYF. CDR3 bases: TGTGCCACCAGTGATTCCGCGGGGCAACACGACTCCTACGAGCAGTACTTC.

This clonotype has at least ten counts. The V gene is TRBV19, the J gene TRBJ1-5; TRBD1 matches at 7 bases. The CDR3 spans 15 residues. The junction had 5 bases not matched to a gene; V was cut back by 3 bases and J by 3 bases. Germline loops: CDR1 LNHDA, CDR2 SQIVND (reference sequence). Here the CDR3 reads CASSILGTDNQPQHF. The CDR3 region has the DNA TGTGCCAGTAGTATCTTGGGGACAGACAATCAGCCCCAGCATTTT.

The table lists this clonotype with a few counts. The V call is TRBV2, the J call TRBJ2-7; D tentatively fits TRBD1 or TRBD2 (5 bases each). Trimming stripped 10 bases from V and 0 bases from J, with 16 bases between. CDR1 SNHLY and CDR2 FYNNEI come from the germline V gene. The CDR3 covers 14 residues. CDR3 in DNA: TGTGCCATGGGGACGGGTACCAACTCCTACGAGCAGTACTTC. It yields the protein CAMGTGTNSYEQYF.

J is TRBJ1-5 and V is TRBV7-2, with D maybe TRBD1 (5 bases). Trimming stripped 5 bases from V and 1 base from J, with 12 bases between. The CDR3 consists of 15 residues. CDR1 SGHTA and CDR2 FQGNSA come from the germline V gene. The chain's CDR3 is CASSTGRGSNQPQHF. CDR3 DNA sequence: TGTGCCAGCAGCACCGGTAGGGGAAGCAATCAGCCCCAGCATTTT.

V is TRBV25-1 and J is TRBJ2-3; D gene uncertain. The CDR3 contains 13 residues. V lost 4 bases to trimming and J lost 2 bases, with 7 bases between them. Germline CDR1 MGHDK, CDR2 SYGVNS. The DNA of the CDR3 is TGTGCCAGCAGTGGTCAGAACACAGATACGCAGTATTTT. Translating gives CASSGQNTDTQYF.

This clonotype was counted at least ten times. The V and J genes are TRBV2 and TRBJ1-1; the match to TRBD1 covers 8 bases. CDR1 and CDR2 from the germline V gene are SNHLY and FYNNEI. J gave up 6 bases and V 5 bases, and 11 bases lay outside the gene matches. CDR3 length equals 15 residues. In DNA, the CDR3 is TGTGCCAGCAGTAGGGGCAGGGGGCAGGGATCTGAAGCTTTCTTT. It codes for CASSRGRGQGSEAFF.